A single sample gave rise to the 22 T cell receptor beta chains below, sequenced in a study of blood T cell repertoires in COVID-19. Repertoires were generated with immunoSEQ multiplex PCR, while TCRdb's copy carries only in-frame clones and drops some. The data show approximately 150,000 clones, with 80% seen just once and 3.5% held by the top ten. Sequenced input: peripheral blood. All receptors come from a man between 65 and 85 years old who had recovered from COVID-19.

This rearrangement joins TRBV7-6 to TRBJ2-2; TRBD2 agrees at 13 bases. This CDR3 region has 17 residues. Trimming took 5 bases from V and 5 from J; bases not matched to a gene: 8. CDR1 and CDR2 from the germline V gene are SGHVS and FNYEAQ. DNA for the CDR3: TGTGCCAGCAGCATCGGACTAGCGGGAGATTTGACCGGGGAGCTGTTTTTT. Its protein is CASSIGLAGDLTGELFF.

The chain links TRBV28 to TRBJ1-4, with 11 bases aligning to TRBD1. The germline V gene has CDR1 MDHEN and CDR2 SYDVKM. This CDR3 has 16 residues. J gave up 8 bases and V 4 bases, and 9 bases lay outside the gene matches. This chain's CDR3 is CASSWTGGAVEEKLFF. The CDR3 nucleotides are TGTGCCAGCAGTTGGACAGGGGGCGCGGTGGAAGAAAAACTGTTTTTT. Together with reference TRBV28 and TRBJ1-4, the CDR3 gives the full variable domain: DVKVTQSSRYLVKRTGEKVFLECVQDMDHENMFWYRQDPGLGLRLIYFSYDVKMKEKGDIPEGYSVSREKKERFSLILESASTNQTSMYLCASSWTGGAVEEKLFFGSGTQLSVL.

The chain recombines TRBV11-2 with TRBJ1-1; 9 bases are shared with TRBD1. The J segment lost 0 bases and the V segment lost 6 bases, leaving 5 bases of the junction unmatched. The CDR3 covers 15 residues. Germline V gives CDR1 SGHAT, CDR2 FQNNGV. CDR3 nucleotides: TGTGCCAGCAGGTTAACAGGGGGCTTGAACACTGAAGCTTTCTTT. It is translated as CASRLTGGLNTEAFF.

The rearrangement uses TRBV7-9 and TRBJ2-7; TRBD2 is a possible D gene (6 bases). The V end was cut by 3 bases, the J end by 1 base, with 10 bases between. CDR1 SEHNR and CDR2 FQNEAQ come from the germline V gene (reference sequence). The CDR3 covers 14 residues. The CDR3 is CASSFQRASYEQYF. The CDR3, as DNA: TGTGCCAGCAGCTTCCAGCGGGCGTCCTACGAGCAGTACTTC.

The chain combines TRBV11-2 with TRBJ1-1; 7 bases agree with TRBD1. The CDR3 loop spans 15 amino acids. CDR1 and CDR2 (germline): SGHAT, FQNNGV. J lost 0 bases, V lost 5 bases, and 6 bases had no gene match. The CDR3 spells CASSQGQIMNTEAFF. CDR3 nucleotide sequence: TGTGCCAGCAGCCAGGGACAGATAATGAACACTGAAGCTTTCTTT.

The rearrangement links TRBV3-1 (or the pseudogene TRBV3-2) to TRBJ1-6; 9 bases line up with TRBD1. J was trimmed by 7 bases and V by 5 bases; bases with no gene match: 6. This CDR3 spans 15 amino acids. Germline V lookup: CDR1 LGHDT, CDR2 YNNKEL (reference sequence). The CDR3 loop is CASSMGQGPNSPLHF. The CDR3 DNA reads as TGTGCCAGCAGCATGGGACAGGGCCCCAATTCACCCCTCCACTTT.

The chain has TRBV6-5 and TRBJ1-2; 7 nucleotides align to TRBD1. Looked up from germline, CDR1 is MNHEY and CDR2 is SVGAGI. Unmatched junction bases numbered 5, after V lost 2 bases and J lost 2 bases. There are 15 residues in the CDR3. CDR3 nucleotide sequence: TGTGCCAGCAGTTACACCCCACAGGGGAACTATGGCTACACCTTC. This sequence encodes CASSYTPQGNYGYTF.

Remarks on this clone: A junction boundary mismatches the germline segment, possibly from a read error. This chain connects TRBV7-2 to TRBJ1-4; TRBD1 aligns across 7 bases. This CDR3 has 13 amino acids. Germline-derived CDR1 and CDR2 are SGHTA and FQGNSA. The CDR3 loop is CASRLGGREKLFF. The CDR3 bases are TGTGCCAGCAGGTTAGGGGGCAGGGAAAAACTGTTTTTT. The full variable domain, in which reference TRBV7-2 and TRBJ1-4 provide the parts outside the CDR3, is GAGVSQSPSNKVTEKGKDVELRCDPISGHTALYWYRQSLGQGLEFLIYFQGNSAPDKSGLPSDRFSAERTGGSVSTLTIQRTQQEDSAVYLCASRLGGREKLFFGSGTQLSVL.

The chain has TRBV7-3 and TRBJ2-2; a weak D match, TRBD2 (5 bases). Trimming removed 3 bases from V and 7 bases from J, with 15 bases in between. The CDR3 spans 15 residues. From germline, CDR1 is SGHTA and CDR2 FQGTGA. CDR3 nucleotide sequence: TGTGCCAGCAGCTTCCTAGCAGATCGAAACGGGGAGCTGTTTTTT. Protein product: CASSFLADRNGELFF.

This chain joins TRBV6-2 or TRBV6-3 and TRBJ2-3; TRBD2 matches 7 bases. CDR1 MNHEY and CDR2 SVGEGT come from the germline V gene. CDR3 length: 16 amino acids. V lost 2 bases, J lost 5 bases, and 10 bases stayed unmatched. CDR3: CASSYGGRAWEDTQYF. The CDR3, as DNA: TGTGCCAGCAGTTACGGTGGGAGGGCCTGGGAAGATACGCAGTATTTT.

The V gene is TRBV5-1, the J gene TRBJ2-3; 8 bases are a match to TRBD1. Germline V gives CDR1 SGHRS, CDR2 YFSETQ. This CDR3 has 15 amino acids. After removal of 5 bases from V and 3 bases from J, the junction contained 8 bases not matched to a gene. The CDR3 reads CASSFDRGETDTQYF. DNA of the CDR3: TGCGCCAGCAGTTTTGACAGGGGCGAAACAGATACGCAGTATTTT.

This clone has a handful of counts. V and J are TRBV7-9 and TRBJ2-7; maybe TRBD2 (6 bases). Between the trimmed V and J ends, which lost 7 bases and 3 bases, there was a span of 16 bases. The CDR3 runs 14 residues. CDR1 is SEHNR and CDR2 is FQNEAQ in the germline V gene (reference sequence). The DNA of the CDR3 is TGTGCCAGCAACCCACTGGAGGGTCTCTACGAGCAGTACTTC. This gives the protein CASNPLEGLYEQYF.

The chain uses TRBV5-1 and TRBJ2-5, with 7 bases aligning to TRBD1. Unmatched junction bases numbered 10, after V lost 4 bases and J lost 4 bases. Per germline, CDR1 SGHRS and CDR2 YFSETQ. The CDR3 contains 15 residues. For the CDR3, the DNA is TGCGCCAGCAGCCGCGACAGGGCCGCATTAGAGACCCAGTACTTC. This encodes CASSRDRAALETQYF.

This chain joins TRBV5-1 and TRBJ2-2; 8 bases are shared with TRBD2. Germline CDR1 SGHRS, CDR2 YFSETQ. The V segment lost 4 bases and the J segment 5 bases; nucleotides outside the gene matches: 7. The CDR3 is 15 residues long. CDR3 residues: CASSKAGDGTGELFF. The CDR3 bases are TGCGCCAGCAGCAAAGCGGGGGATGGGACCGGGGAGCTGTTTTTT. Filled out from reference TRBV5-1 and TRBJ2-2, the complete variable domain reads KAGVTQTPRYLIKTRGQQVTLSCSPISGHRSVSWYQQTPGQGLQFLFEYFSETQRNKGNFPGRFSGRQFSNSRSEMNVSTLELGDSALYLCASSKAGDGTGELFFGEGSRLTVL.

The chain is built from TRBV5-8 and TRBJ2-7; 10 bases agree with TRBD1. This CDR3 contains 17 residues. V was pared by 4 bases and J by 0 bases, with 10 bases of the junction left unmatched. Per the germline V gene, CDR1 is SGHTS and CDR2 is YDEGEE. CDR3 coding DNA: TGTGCCAGCAGCAGACCGGGACAGGGGCTATCCTCCTACGAGCAGTACTTC. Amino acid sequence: CASSRPGQGLSSYEQYF.

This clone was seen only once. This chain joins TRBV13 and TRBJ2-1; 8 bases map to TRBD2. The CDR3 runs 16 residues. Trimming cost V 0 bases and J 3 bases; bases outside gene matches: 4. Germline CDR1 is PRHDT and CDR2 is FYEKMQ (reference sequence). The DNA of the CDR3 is TGTGCCAGCAGCTTAGGCGGAGCGGGGGTCTACAATGAGCAGTTCTTC. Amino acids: CASSLGGAGVYNEQFF.

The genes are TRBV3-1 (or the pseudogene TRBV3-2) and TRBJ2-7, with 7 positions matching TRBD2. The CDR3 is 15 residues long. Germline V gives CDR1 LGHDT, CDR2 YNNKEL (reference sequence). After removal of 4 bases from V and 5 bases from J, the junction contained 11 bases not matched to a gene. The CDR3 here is CASSLGASGFNEQYF. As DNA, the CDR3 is TGTGCCAGCAGCCTAGGAGCTAGCGGATTTAACGAGCAGTACTTC.

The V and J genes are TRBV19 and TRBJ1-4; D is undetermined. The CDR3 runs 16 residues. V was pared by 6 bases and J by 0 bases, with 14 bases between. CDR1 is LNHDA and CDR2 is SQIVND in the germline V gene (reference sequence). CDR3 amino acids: CASRDLAATTNEKLFF. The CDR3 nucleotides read TGTGCCAGTAGGGACTTAGCGGCGACAACTAATGAAAAACTGTTTTTT.

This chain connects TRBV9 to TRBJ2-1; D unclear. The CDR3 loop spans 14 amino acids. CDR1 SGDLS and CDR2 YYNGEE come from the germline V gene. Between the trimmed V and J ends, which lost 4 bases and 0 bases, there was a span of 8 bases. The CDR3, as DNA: TGTGCCAGCAGCCCCTCAGTCTCCTACAATGAGCAGTTCTTC. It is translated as CASSPSVSYNEQFF. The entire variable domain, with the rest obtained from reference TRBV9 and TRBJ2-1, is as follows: DSGVTQTPKHLITATGQRVTLRCSPRSGDLSVYWYQQSLDQGLQFLIQYYNGEERAKGNILERFSAQQFPDLHSELNLSSLELGDSALYFCASSPSVSYNEQFFGPGTRLTVL.

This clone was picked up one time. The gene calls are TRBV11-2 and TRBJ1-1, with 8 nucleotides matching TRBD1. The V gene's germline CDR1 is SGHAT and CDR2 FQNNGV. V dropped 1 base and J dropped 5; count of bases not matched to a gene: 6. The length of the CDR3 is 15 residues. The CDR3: CASSLGTGGGTEAFF. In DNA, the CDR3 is TGTGCCAGCAGCTTAGGAACAGGGGGTGGTACTGAAGCTTTCTTT. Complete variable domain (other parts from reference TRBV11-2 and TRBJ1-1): EAGVAQSPRYKIIEKRQSVAFWCNPISGHATLYWYQQILGQGPKLLIQFQNNGVVDDSQLPKDRFSAERLKGVDSTLKIQPAKLEDSAVYLCASSLGTGGGTEAFFGQGTRLTVV.

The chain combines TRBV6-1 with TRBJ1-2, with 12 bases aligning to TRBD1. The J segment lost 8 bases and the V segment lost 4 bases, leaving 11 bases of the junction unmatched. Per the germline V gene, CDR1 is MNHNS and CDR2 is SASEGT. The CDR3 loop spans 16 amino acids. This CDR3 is CASSVRLGQGAGGYTF. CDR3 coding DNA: TGTGCCAGCAGTGTCCGCTTGGGACAGGGGGCGGGCGGCTACACCTTC.

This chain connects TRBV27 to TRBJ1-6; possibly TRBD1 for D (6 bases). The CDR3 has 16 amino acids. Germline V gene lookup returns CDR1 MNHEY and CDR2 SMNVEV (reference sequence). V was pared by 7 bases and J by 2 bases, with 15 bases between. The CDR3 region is CASTSGGTPYNSPLHF. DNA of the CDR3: TGTGCCAGCACAAGCGGGGGCACCCCCTATAATTCACCCCTCCACTTT.